Detailed here is one TCR beta chain. Its cognate antigen is unknown. The CDR3 consists of 14 residues. Germline V gene data show CDR1 as MNHEY and CDR2 as SMNVEV (reference sequence). Trimming removed 5 bases from V and 2 bases from J, with 13 bases in between. This record belongs to a study of cytomegalovirus exposure and HLA in healthy donors. Study conclusions and caveats: According to a subsequent analysis, TCR clusters identified in the first cohort showed a tendency to co-occur across the 120 or so validation repertoires. The study recorded 164 TCR beta chains that were cytomegalovirus-associated.

Generated by immunoSEQ multiplex PCR, the TCRdb table keeps only in-frame clones and is missing some. The top ten clones hold 0.35% to 0.45% of a sample with roughly 260,000 clones, 90% of them seen once. The source of this sequence is a woman aged 18-29 years in good health and CMV-seronegative. Specimen: PBMCs. This rearrangement joins TRBV27 to TRBJ2-7; D possibly corresponds to TRBD2 (6 bases). Written as DNA, the CDR3 is TGTGCCAGCAGTCGCGGGACCGACGCCTACGAGCAGTACTTC. It is translated as CASSRGTDAYEQYF.